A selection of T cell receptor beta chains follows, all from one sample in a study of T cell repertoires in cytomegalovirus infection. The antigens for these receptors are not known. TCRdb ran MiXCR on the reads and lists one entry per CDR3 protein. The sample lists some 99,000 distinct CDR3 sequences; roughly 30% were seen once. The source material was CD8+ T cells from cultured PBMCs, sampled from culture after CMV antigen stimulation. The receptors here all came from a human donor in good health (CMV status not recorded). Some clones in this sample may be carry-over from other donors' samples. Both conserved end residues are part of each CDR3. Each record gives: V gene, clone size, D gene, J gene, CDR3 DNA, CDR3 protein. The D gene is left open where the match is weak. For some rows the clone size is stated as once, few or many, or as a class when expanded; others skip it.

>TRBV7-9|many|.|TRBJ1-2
TGTGCCAGCAGCTCGACAGCCTTAGGCTATGGCTACACCTTC
CASSSTALGYGYTF
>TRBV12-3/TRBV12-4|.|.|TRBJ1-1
TGTGCCAGCAGGCTTCCTGCAGGGGCTGGAGAAGCTTTCTTT
CASRLPAGAGEAFF
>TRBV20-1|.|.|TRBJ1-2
TGCAGTGCTAGAGATTGGCACACTAGTGTGGGCTACACCTTC
CSARDWHTSVGYTF
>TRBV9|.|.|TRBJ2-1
TGTGCCAGCAGCGTAAAGGGCTACCATGAGCAGTTCTTC
CASSVKGYHEQFF
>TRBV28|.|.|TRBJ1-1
TGTGCCAGCAGTTTGGGGGGTCCCATGAACACTGAAGCTTTCTTT
CASSLGGPMNTEAFF
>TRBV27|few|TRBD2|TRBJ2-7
TGTGCCAGCAGGAGCGGGGGGTTCACCTACGAGCAGTACTTC
CASRSGGFTYEQYF
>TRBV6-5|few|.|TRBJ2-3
TGTGCCAGCAGTTACGGTGGGCCGGCGGATACGCAGTATTTT
CASSYGGPADTQYF
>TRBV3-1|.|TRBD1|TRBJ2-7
TGTGCCAGCAGCCAAGATCCCGGGACAGGTGTGAAGCAGTACTTC
CASSQDPGTGVKQYF
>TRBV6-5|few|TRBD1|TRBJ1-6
TGTGCCTCCGCGGCAGGGACAGGGGTTAATTCACCCCTCCACTTT
CASAAGTGVNSPLHF
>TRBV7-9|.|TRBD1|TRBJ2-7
TGTGCCAGCAGCGGGTCCGGGACAGGGATCTTCGAGCAGTACTTC
CASSGSGTGIFEQYF
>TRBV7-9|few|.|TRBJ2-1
TGTGCCAGCAGTTCAGACACCAGTAGCTCCTACAATGAGCAGTTCTTC
CASSSDTSSSYNEQFF
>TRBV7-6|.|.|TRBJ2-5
TGTGCCAGCAGCTTAGCTGCCAGACAAGAGACCCAGTACTTC
CASSLAARQETQYF
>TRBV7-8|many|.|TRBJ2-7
TGTGCCAGCAGCCATTGGTTGGGGGTAAGGGAAGAGCAGTACTTC
CASSHWLGVREEQYF
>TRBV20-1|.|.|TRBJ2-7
TGCAGTGCTAGAGGGGGGAAATCCTACGAGCAGTACTTC
CSARGGKSYEQYF
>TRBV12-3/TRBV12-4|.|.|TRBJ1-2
TGTGCCAGCACCCCAGGGCGGGACACTACCGCTAACTATGGCTACACCTTC
CASTPGRDTTANYGYTF
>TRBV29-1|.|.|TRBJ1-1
TGCAGCGTTGCCCCGGGGATAATGAACACTGAAGCTTTCTTT
CSVAPGIMNTEAFF
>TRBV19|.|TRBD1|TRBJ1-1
TGTGCCAGTAGGCTCACAGGGGTCCCCGGCACTGAAGCTTTCTTT
CASRLTGVPGTEAFF
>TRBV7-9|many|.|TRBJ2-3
TGTGCCAGCACCGAGAGCGGGTCCAGCACAGATACGCAGTATTTT
CASTESGSSTDTQYF
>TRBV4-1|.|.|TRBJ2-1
TGCGCCAGCAGCCACGTGGGACTCAACAATGAGCAGTTCTTC
CASSHVGLNNEQFF
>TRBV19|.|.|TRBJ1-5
TGTGCCAGTAGTCCGCTACATTATCAGCCCCAGCATTTT
CASSPLHYQPQHF
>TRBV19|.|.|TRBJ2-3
TGTGCCAGTAGTATCCCGGGGTTAGGCACAGATACGCAGTATTTT
CASSIPGLGTDTQYF
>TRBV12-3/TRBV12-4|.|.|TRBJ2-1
TGTGCCAGCAGTTTAGAGCAGGGGCCCTACAATGAGCAGTTCTTC
CASSLEQGPYNEQFF
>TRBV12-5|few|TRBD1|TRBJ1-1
TGTGCTAGTGGTTTGAACAGGGGCACTGAAGCTTTCTTT
CASGLNRGTEAFF
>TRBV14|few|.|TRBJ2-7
TGTGCCAGCAGCCAAGGCCCGACCGGCTCCTACGAGCAGTACTTC
CASSQGPTGSYEQYF
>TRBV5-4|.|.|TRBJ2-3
TGTGCCAGCAGATTCGCCGGAGGGAGCACAGATACGCAGTATTTT
CASRFAGGSTDTQYF
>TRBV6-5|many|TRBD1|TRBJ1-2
TGTGCCAGCAGGGACAGGGGGTTTGACTATGGCTACACCTTC
CASRDRGFDYGYTF
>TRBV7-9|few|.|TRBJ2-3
TGTGCCACCACGGGACAAAACACAGATACGCAGTATTTT
CATTGQNTDTQYF
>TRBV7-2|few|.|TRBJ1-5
TGTGCCAGCAGCTTAGACCTAGGCAATCAGCCCCAGCATTTT
CASSLDLGNQPQHF
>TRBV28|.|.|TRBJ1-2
TGTGCCAGCAGCCGAGGGGGGCGACATGGCTACACCTTC
CASSRGGRHGYTF
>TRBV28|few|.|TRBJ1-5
TGTGCCAGCAGTGAGACAGTAGGTCAGCCCCAGCATTTT
CASSETVGQPQHF
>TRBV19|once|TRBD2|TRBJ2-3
TGTGCCAGTAGTCAAGGGGCGGGGGGCACAGATACGCAGTATTTT
CASSQGAGGTDTQYF
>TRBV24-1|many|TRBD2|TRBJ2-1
TGTGCCACCAGTGATTCTCTAGCGGGGGGCAACAATGAGCAGTTCTTC
CATSDSLAGGNNEQFF
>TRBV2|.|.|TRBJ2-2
TGTGCCAGCAGTGTATTAACAGAGGGCGGGGAGCTGTTTTTT
CASSVLTEGGELFF
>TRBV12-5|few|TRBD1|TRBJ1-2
TGTGCTAGTGGCCGGGACAGGGGGCCTTATGGCTACACCTTC
CASGRDRGPYGYTF
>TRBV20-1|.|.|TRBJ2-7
TGCAGTGCCCCGGGAGCAGACTCCTACGAGCAGTACTTC
CSAPGADSYEQYF
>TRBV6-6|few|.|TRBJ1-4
TGTGCCAGCAGGAGGGGCGGGACTAATGAAAAACTGTTTTTT
CASRRGGTNEKLFF
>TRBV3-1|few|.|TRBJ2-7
TGTGCCAGCAGCCAAGCAGGGAGAGCCTACGAGCAGTACTTC
CASSQAGRAYEQYF
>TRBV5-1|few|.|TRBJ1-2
TGCGCCAGCAGCCTTTCAACGGGAGATGGCTACACCTTC
CASSLSTGDGYTF
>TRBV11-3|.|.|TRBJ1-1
TGTGCCAGCAGCTTGGTTGGCGGTGAAGCTTTCTTT
CASSLVGGEAFF
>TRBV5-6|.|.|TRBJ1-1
TGTGCCAGCAGCTTGTCGCAGAACACTGAAGCTTTCTTT
CASSLSQNTEAFF
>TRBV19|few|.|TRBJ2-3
TGTGCCAGTAGTGGCCAGGGTACAGATACGCAGTATTTT
CASSGQGTDTQYF